The rows below give T cell receptor beta chains drawn from one sample of a study of blood T cell repertoires in COVID-19. Using immunoSEQ multiplex PCR, the repertoire was profiled, and TCRdb retains in-frame clones only, with some absent. The top ten clones hold less than 3% of a sample with 250,000 to 350,000 clones, around 90% of them seen once. The sample consisted of peripheral blood. These receptors all come from a woman aged 25 to 45 with COVID-19, enrolled during active disease. Both conserved end residues are part of each CDR3. Each record gives: J gene, CDR3 length, V gene, CDR3 protein.

>TRBJ2-7|11|TRBV27
CASSLGHEQYF
>TRBJ1-1|15|TRBV7-2
CASSLFSAGRTEAFF
>TRBJ2-2|18|TRBV11-3
CASSLDGTGFPNTGELFF
>TRBJ2-7|15|TRBV20-1
CSASDPPSGYYEQYF
>TRBJ2-5|14|TRBV5-1
CASSFSGYQETQYF
>TRBJ2-7|16|TRBV7-6
CASSPEGLAGVWEQYF
>TRBJ1-5|15|TRBV19
CASSITPRSNQPQHF
>TRBJ1-5|14|TRBV19
CASSGQNGDQPQHF
>TRBJ2-2|13|TRBV19
CASSIELPSELFF
>TRBJ1-2|14|TRBV30
CAWRAGGAGYGYTF
>TRBJ1-6|12|TRBV6-5
CATRTGNSPLHF
>TRBJ1-2|13|TRBV3-1/TRBV3-2
CASRAGTNYGYTF
>TRBJ2-7|14|TRBV7-2
CASSLAGSTYEQYF
>TRBJ1-2|17|TRBV30
CAWSVNTVTTGARGYTF
>TRBJ2-2|17|TRBV5-4
CASSPSKGLENTGELFF
>TRBJ1-1|13|TRBV5-1
CASSLERTTEAFF
>TRBJ1-1|16|TRBV27
CASSFGQGQKGTEAFF
>TRBJ1-1|15|TRBV7-9
CASMPTADRVTEAFF
>TRBJ2-3|14|TRBV7-3
CASSLTSGTDTQYF
>TRBJ2-2|14|TRBV19
CASISDRSTGELFF
>TRBJ1-4|15|TRBV6-5
CASSPGQGDNEKLFF
>TRBJ2-5|13|TRBV5-1
CASSLGQGETQYF
>TRBJ1-2|16|TRBV28
CASSLRRGRRDYGYTF
>TRBJ1-1|13|TRBV27
CASSPTGRTEAFF
>TRBJ2-3|15|TRBV5-5
CASSQGTPDTDTQYF
>TRBJ1-6|13|TRBV27
CASSLQGNSPLHF
>TRBJ2-7|17|TRBV5-1
CASSLQRGLAGDYEQYF
>TRBJ1-6|14|TRBV19
CASSIRQDNSPLHF
>TRBJ1-1|10|TRBV30
CAWGRAEAFF
>TRBJ2-3|15|TRBV5-4
CASSLGGTSTDTQYF
>TRBJ1-2|15|TRBV23-1
CASSRAPGQGYGYTF
>TRBJ2-7|14|TRBV2
CASSERKGDYEQYF
>TRBJ2-3|15|TRBV2
CASSESRAEADTQYF
>TRBJ1-2|13|TRBV6-5
CASSRTGGYGYTF
>TRBJ1-4|15|TRBV15
CATSRVRWASEKLFF
>TRBJ1-3|17|TRBV19
CASSIVSPGTSGNTIYF
>TRBJ1-3|16|TRBV7-9
CASSLNIGGSGNTIYF
>TRBJ2-7|13|TRBV30
CAWSEPPSYEQYF
>TRBJ1-2|15|TRBV30
CAWSGSTGSFYGYTF
>TRBJ2-1|16|TRBV14
CASSQDWTGVNNEQFF
>TRBJ1-2|13|TRBV19
CASRMTGTYGYTF
>TRBJ1-6|15|TRBV28
CASRLPQGVDSPLHF
>TRBJ2-2|15|TRBV19
CASSIGTGGIGELFF
>TRBJ1-2|14|TRBV5-1
CASSGRQGSYGYTF
>TRBJ2-7|14|TRBV30
CAWSSGLTTYEQYF
>TRBJ1-1|16|TRBV5-4
CASSLSYRYSNTEAFF
>TRBJ2-3|16|TRBV11-2
CASKAGTAMYTDTQYF
>TRBJ2-7|16|TRBV21-1
CASSKTRTGRSYEQYF
>TRBJ2-4|17|TRBV18
CASSPGQGSLAKNIQYF
>TRBJ1-2|12|TRBV5-1
CASRGGNYGYTF
>TRBJ2-7|15|TRBV7-2
CASSLRLAGPYEQYF
>TRBJ1-2|13|TRBV6-6
CASRPTQGDGYTF
>TRBJ1-2|15|TRBV6-5
CASTLSPGSGDGYTF
>TRBJ2-1|16|TRBV28
CASSLWGLAGVNEQFF